This T cell receptor (beta chain) was obtained from a study of T-cell reconstitution after alpha-beta-depleted transplantation in children. The study's findings and limits: Elevated TCRbeta diversity at day 60 was traced, in some patients, to surviving recipient T cells and thymic progenitors. Alpha-beta T cells about two months after transplant reportedly derived from several hundred expanded graft clones. T-cell numbers and diversity one year post-transplant derived largely from freshly generated T cells.

This clonotype was recorded a few times. Its antigen is still unknown. In germline, CDR1 is GTSNPN, CDR2 SVGIG (reference sequence). J lost 2 bases, V lost 0 bases, and 3 bases had no gene match. The CDR3 runs to 15 residues. Unique molecular identifiers were used in preparing the TCRbeta library. TCRdb re-analysed the PCR reads in MiXCR, keeping a single row per CDR3 protein. Of some 120,000 distinct CDR3 sequences listed, 10% to 13% were seen once; the top ten hold around 34%. Sequencing was performed on PBMCs, taken before TCRalphabeta/CD19-depleted stem cell transplant. The genes are TRBV30 and TRBJ1-5; TRBD1 aligns across 8 bases. This receptor was identified in a boy younger than 10 with acute lymphoblastic leukemia, due to receive a stem cell transplant. The DNA of the CDR3 is TGTGCCTGGAGTGTACCAGGGGGCGGCAATCAGCCCCAGCATTTT. It codes for CAWSVPGGGNQPQHF.